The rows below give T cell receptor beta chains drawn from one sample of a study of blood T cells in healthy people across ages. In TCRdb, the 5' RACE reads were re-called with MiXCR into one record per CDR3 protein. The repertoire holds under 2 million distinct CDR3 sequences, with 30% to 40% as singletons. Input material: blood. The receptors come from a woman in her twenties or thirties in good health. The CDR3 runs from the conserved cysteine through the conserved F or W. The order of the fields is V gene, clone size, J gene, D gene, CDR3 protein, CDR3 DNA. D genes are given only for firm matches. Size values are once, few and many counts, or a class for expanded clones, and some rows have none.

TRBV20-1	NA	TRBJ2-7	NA	CSARPRPLYEQYF	TGCAGTGCTAGACCCAGACCACTGTACGAGCAGTACTTC
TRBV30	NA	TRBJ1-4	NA	CAWSVKTGRQNEKLFF	TGTGCCTGGAGTGTGAAAACAGGGAGACAAAATGAAAAACTGTTTTTT
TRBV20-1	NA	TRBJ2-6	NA	CSALGVAGANVLTF	TGCAGTGCCCTAGGTGTAGCTGGGGCCAACGTCCTGACTTTC
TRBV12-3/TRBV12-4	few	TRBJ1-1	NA	CASSSSLTVNTEAFF	TGTGCCAGCAGTTCCTCCCTGACAGTGAACACTGAAGCTTTCTTT
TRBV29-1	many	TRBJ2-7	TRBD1	CSVVLRPGTGSNEQYF	TGCAGCGTGGTCCTTCGGCCCGGGACAGGGAGCAACGAGCAGTACTTC
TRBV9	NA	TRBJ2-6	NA	CASSVVGTRSSGANVLTF	TGTGCCAGCAGCGTAGTGGGGACAAGAAGCTCTGGGGCCAACGTCCTGACTTTC
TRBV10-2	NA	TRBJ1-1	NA	CATGSGAEAFF	TGCGCCACCGGATCAGGGGCTGAAGCTTTCTTT
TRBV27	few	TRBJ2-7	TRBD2	CASTTRREGSVEQYF	TGTGCCAGCACTACCCGGCGGGAGGGCTCGGTCGAGCAGTACTTC
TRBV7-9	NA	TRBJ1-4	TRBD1	CASSGWTGGDEKLFF	TGTGCCAGCAGCGGATGGACAGGGGGAGATGAAAAACTGTTTTTT
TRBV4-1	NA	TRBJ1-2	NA	CASSQVYRGFDGYTF	TGCGCCAGCAGCCAAGTTTACCGGGGCTTTGATGGCTACACCTTC
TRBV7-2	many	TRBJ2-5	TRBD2	CASSLGTSALQETQYF	TGTGCCAGCAGCTTAGGGACTAGCGCTCTCCAAGAGACCCAGTACTTC
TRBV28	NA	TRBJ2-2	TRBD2	CASSVRRLAGLTGELFF	TGTGCCAGCAGTGTCCGGAGACTAGCGGGATTAACCGGGGAGCTGTTTTTT
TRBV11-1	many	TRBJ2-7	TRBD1	CASSLPGQGLAQQYF	TGTGCCAGCAGCTTGCCGGGACAGGGCCTGGCGCAGCAGTACTTC
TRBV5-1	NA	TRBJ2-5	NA	CASSLLPAYETQYF	TGCGCCAGCAGCCTACTGCCGGCATATGAGACCCAGTACTTC
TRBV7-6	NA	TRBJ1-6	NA	CASSSWAGVNSPLHF	TGTGCCAGCAGCTCCTGGGCAGGGGTGAATTCACCCCTCCACTTT
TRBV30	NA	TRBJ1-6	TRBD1	CAWSGTGTGNSPLHF	TGTGCCTGGAGTGGGACCGGGACAGGGAATTCACCCCTCCACTTT
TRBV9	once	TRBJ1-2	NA	CASSVGGHPRDYGYTF	TGTGCCAGCAGCGTAGGGGGACACCCCCGGGACTATGGCTACACCTTC
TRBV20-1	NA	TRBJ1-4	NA	CSARGSTNEKLFF	TGCAGTGCCCGAGGGTCAACTAATGAAAAACTGTTTTTT
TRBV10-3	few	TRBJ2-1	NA	CAIWDIGNEQFF	TGTGCCATTTGGGACATAGGGAATGAGCAGTTCTTC
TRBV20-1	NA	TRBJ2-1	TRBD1	CSAREPGQSYPYNEQFF	TGCAGTGCTAGGGAACCGGGACAGTCGTACCCTTACAATGAGCAGTTCTTC
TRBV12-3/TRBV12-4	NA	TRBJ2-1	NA	CTSSILTYEQFF	TGTACCAGCAGTATCTTAACCTACGAGCAGTTCTTC
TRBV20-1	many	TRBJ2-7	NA	CSAERRSEQYF	TGCAGTGCGGAGAGAAGGTCCGAGCAGTACTTC
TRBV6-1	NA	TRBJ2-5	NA	CASSEREWGSQETQYF	TGTGCCAGCAGTGAAAGGGAATGGGGTAGTCAAGAGACCCAGTACTTC
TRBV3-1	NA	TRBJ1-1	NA	CASSQDLIRPLGGIAFF	TGTGCCAGCAGCCAAGATCTCATCAGACCTCTAGGGGGGATAGCTTTCTTT
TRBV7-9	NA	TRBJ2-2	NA	CASTSVRSGELFF	TGTGCCAGCACCTCGGTTCGGTCCGGGGAGCTGTTTTTT
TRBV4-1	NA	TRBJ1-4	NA	CASSQGSRSTEKLFF	TGCGCCAGCAGCCAAGGATCCCGAAGTACTGAAAAACTGTTTTTT
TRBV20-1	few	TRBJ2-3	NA	CSAKWVSTDTQYF	TGCAGTGCTAAGTGGGTGAGCACAGATACGCAGTATTTT
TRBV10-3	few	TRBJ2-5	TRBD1	CAITPDREETQYF	TGTGCCATCACCCCCGACAGGGAAGAGACCCAGTACTTC
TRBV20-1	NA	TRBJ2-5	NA	CSAPLGSSTRETQYF	TGCAGTGCTCCTCTCGGCAGCAGCACGAGAGAGACCCAGTACTTC
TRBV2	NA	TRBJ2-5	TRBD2	CASSEARGWQETQYF	TGTGCCAGCAGTGAAGCGCGGGGGTGGCAAGAGACCCAGTACTTC
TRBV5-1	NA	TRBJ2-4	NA	CASSVQYF	TGCGCCAGCAGCGTTCAGTACTTC
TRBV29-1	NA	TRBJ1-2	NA	CSVVKGGYGYTF	TGCAGCGTTGTAAAAGGGGGCTATGGCTACACCTTC
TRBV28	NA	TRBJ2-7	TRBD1	CASSPRTGQGEQYF	TGTGCCAGCAGTCCCCGGACAGGTCAGGGCGAGCAGTACTTC
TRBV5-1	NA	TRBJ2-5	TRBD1	CASSARRQGAGGTQYF	TGCGCCAGCAGCGCAAGGAGACAGGGGGCCGGTGGGACCCAGTACTTC
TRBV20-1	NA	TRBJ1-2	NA	CSARQSRQVQEGYTF	TGCAGTGCTAGACAATCGCGGCAGGTCCAGGAGGGCTACACCTTC
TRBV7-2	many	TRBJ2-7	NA	CASSFLGSSYEQYF	TGTGCCAGCAGCTTCCTAGGGAGCTCCTACGAGCAGTACTTC
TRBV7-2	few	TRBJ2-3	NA	CASNGQFGSPDTQYF	TGTGCCAGCAATGGACAGTTCGGGAGTCCAGATACGCAGTATTTT
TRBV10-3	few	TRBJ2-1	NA	CAISRTPEDNEQFF	TGTGCCATCAGTCGGACGCCGGAGGACAATGAGCAGTTCTTC
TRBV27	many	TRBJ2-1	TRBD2	CASSIGTSGRNEQFF	TGTGCCAGCAGCATCGGGACTAGCGGGAGAAATGAGCAGTTCTTC
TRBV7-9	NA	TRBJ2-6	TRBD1	CASSPGTGRANVLTF	TGTGCCAGCAGCCCTGGGACAGGGAGGGCCAACGTCCTGACTTTC
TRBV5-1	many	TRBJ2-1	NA	CASTSDGGGYNEQFF	TGCGCCAGCACCTCGGACGGTGGGGGCTACAATGAGCAGTTCTTC
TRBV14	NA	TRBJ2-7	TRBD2	CASSQRRGIDEQYF	TGTGCCAGCAGCCAACGGCGGGGGATCGACGAGCAGTACTTC
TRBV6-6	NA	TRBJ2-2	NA	CASNRDRLTGELFF	TGTGCCAGCAACCGGGACCGACTAACCGGGGAGCTGTTTTTT
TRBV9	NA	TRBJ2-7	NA	CASSAPRSYEQYF	TGTGCCAGCAGCGCTCCCCGGAGCTACGAGCAGTACTTC
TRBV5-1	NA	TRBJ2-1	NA	CASSPLGESSYNEQFF	TGCGCCAGCAGCCCTCTGGGTGAAAGCTCCTACAATGAGCAGTTCTTC